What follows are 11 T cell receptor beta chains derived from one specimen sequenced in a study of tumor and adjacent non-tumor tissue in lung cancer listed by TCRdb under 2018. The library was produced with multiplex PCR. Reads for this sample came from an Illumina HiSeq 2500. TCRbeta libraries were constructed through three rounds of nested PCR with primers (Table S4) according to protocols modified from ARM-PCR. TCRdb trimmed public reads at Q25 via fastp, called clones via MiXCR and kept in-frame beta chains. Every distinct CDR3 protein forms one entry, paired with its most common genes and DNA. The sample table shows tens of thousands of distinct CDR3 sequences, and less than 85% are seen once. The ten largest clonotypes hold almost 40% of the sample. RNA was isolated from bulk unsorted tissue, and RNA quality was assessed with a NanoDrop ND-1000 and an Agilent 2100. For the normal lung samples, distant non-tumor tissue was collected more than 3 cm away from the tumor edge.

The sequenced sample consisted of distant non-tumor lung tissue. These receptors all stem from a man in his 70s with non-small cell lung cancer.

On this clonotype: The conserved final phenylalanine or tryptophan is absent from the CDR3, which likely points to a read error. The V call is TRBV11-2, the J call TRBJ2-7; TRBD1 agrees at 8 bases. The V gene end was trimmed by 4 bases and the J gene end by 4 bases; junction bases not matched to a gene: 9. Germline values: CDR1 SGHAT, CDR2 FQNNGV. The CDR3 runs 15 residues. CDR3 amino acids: CASSSDQGAPYEQYL. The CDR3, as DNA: TGTGCCAGCAGCTCAGATCAGGGGGCCCCTTACGAGCAGTACTTA.

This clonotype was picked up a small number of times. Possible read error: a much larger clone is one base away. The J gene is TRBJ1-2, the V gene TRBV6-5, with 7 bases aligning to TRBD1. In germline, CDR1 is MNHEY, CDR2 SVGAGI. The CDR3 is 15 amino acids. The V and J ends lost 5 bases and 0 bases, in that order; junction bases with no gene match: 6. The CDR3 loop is CASSDRDGANYGYTF. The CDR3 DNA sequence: TGTGCCAGCAGTGACAGGGACGGAGCTAACTATGGCTACACCTTC.

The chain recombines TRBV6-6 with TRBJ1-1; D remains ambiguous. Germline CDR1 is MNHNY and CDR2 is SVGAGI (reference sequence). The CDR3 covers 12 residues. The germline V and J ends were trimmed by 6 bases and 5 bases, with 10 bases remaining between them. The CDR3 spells CASRFPDTEAFF. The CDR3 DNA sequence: TGTGCCAGCAGATTCCCTGATACTGAAGCTTTCTTT.

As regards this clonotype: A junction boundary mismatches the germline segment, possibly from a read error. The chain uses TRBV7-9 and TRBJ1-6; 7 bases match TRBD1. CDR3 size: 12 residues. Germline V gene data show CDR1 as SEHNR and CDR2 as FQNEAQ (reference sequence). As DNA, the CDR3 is TGTACCAGCAGGAACAGGGGTTCACTCCTCCACTTT. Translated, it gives CTSRNRGSLLHF.

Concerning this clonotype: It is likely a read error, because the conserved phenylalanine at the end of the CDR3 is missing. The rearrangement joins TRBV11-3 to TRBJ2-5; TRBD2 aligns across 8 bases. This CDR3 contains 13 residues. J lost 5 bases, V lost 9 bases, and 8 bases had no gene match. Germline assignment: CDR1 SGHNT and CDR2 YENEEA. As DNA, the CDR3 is TGTGCCAGTAGTAATAGCGGGAAGGAGACCCAGTACATC. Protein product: CASSNSGKETQYI.

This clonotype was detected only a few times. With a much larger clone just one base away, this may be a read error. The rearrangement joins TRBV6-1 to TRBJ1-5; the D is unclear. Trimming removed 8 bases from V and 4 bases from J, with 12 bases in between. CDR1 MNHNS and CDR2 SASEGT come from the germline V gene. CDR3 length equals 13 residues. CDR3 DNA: TGTGCCAGCCGGAAGGGATGGAATCAGCCCCAGCATTTT. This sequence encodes CASRKGWNQPQHF.

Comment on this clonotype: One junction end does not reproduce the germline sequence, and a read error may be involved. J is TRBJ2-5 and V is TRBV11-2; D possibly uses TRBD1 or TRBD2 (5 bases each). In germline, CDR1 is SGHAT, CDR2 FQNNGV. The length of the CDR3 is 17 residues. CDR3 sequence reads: CACSLALARGTQETQYF. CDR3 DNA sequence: TGTGCCTGCAGCTTAGCGTTAGCGAGGGGTACTCAAGAGACCCAGTACTTC.

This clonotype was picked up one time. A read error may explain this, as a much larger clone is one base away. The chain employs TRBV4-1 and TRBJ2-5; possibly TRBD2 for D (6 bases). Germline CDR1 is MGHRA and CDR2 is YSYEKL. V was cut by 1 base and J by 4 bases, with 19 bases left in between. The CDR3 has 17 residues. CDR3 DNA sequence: TGCGCCAGCAGCCAAGCGGGTGGAGGGGTTAGAGGAGAGACCCAGTACTTC. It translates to CASSQAGGGVRGETQYF.

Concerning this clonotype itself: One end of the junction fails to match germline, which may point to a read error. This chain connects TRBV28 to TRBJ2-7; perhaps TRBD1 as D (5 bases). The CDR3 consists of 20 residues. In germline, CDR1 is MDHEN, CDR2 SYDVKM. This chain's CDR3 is CASSFGTDATRAGIAYEQQF. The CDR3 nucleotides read TGTGCCAGCAGTTTCGGTACCGACGCCACGAGAGCAGGGATCGCCTACGAGCAGCAATTC. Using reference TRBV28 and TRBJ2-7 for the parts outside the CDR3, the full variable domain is DVKVTQSSRYLVKRTGEKVFLECVQDMDHENMFWYRQDPGLGLRLIYFSYDVKMKEKGDIPEGYSVSREKKERFSLILESASTNQTSMYLCASSFGTDATRAGIAYEQQFGPGTRLTVT.

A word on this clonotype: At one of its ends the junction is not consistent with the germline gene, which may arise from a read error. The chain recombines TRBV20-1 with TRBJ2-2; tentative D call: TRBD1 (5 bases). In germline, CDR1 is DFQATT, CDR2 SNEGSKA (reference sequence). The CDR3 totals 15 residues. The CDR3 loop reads CSARLKGSDTGELFF. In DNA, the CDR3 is TGCAGTGCTAGACTGAAAGGTTCGGACACCGGAGAGCTGTTTTTT.

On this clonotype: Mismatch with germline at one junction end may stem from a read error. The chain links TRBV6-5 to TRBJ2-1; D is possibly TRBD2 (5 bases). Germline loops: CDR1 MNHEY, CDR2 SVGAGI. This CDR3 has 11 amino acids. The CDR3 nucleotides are TGTGCCAGTAATACCGGGGATGAGCAGCTCTTC. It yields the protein CASNTGDEQLF.